The clone carrying this TCR beta chain was picked up one time. Its antigen remains unidentified. The data stem from a study of shared clonotypes between healthy human individuals. Study outcomes and limitations: Clonotypes not shared had lower generation probabilities than those common to all four donors.

The donors, healthy adults who were HIV-negative, had experienced no recent acute infections or vaccinations. Genomic DNA (from each subset) was split evenly across several immunoSEQ plates. In the source study's methods: ImmunoSEQ junction-only sequences lacked quality scores, so their filtering differed. Sequenced by immunoSEQ multiplex PCR; TCRdb stores in-frame clones only, minus some. V and J calls and clone size are as listed in that table; D and trimming were resolved from the DNA. The table has about 1.5 million clones, about 98% seen once. CDR1 SGHTA and CDR2 FQGNSA come from the germline V gene. V lost 1 base and J lost 11, with 15 bases in between. CDR3 length equals 14 residues.

The J gene is TRBJ2-1, the V gene TRBV7-2; D perhaps matches TRBD2 (6 bases). This receptor was taken from a man aged 25-45 years in good health. Source material: naive CD4+ T cells sorted from blood. Sample subset: CD45RA+ positively selected. The CDR3 nucleotides are TGTGCCAGCAGCTTAGAGGGCAGGCGGGAAAAGCAGTTCTTC. Protein sequence: CASSLEGRREKQFF. Combining the CDR3 with reference TRBV7-2 and TRBJ2-1 gives the whole variable domain GAGVSQSPSNKVTEKGKDVELRCDPISGHTALYWYRQSLGQGLEFLIYFQGNSAPDKSGLPSDRFSAERTGGSVSTLTIQRTQQEDSAVYLCASSLEGRREKQFFGPGTRLTVL.